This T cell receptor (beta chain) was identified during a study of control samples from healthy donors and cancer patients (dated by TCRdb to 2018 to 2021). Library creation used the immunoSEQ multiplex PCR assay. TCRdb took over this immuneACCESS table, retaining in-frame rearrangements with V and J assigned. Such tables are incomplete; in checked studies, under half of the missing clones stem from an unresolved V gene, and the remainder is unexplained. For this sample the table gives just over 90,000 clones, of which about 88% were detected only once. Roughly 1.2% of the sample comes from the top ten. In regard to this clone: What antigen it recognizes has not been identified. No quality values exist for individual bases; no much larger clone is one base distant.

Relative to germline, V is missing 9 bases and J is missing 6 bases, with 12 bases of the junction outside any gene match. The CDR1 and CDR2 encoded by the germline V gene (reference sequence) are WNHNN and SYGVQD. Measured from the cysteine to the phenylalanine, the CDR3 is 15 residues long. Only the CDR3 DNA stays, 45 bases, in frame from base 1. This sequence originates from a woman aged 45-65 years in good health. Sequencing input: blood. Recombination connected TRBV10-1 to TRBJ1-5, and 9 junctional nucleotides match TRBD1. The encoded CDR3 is CARGTGTGTGQPQHF. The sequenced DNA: TGCGCCAGGGGGACCGGGACAGGGACGGGTCAGCCCCAGCATTTT.